The clone carrying this T cell receptor beta chain was detected a few times. As yet, its antigen is unknown. The CDR3 is 16 residues long. Germline CDR1 and CDR2: SGHRS and YFSETQ. The ends were cut back, 1 base at V and 1 base at J, with 11 bases in the middle. Every donor gave around 10 milliliters of peripheral blood. The data stem from a study of blood T cells in healthy people across ages. Overall study findings and caveats: It was the long-lived donors that had more naive CD4+ cells and higher diversity than aged donors.

A second PCR, run for about 6 to 12 cycles, used a sample-barcoded 5' primer plus a J-beta primer mix. Using its own MiXCR run on the 5' RACE reads, TCRdb lists one record per CDR3 protein. The table has hundreds of thousands of distinct CDR3 sequences, about 50% seen once. V and J are TRBV5-1 and TRBJ2-2; D is possibly TRBD1 (5 bases). This TCR was recovered from a woman at least 80 years old in good health. Sequenced: blood. The CDR3 sequence is CASSLLGQVNTGELFF. The CDR3 nucleotides are TGCGCCAGCAGCTTGTTAGGACAAGTGAACACCGGGGAGCTGTTTTTT.